One sample yielded the 6 T cell receptor beta chains listed below, sequenced in a study of shared clonotypes between healthy human individuals. Using immunoSEQ multiplex PCR, the repertoire was profiled, and TCRdb retains in-frame clones only, with some absent. Of over 95,000 clones in the sample, more than 45% were seen once. The sample comprised PBMCs. Every receptor here comes from a woman aged 40 to 50 in good health. Some clones in this sample may be carry-over from other donors' samples.

In regard to this clone: A read error may account for a junction end that differs from germline. The V call is TRBV7-2, the J call TRBJ1-3; no clear D. The CDR3 spans 15 residues. Germline-derived CDR1 and CDR2 are SGHTA and FQGNSA. The chain's CDR3 is CASSLDSRTGNTIYF. CDR3 in DNA: TGTGCCAGCAGCTTAGACAGCAGGACTGGAAACACCATATACTTT.

The J gene is TRBJ2-1, the V gene TRBV6-5; 11 nucleotides match TRBD2. The CDR3 is made up of 15 amino acids. V trimming: 5 bases; J trimming: 4 bases; junction bases outside the gene matches: 4. Germline V gene sequence: CDR1 MNHEY, CDR2 SVGAGI. This chain's CDR3 is CASSQTSGTYNEQFF. The CDR3 nucleotides are TGTGCCAGCAGTCAGACTAGCGGGACGTACAATGAGCAGTTCTTC.

Many counts were recorded for this clone. The V and J genes are TRBV2 and TRBJ2-1, with 10 nucleotides matching TRBD2. The V and J ends lost 7 bases and 9 bases, in that order; junction bases with no gene match: 12. From germline, CDR1 is SNHLY and CDR2 FYNNEI. CDR3 length equals 15 residues. The CDR3 is CASTLRSGRGGEQFF. CDR3 in DNA: TGTGCCAGCACGTTACGGAGCGGGAGGGGAGGTGAGCAGTTCTTC.

The sample holds a few counts of this clone. The genes are TRBV30 and TRBJ2-5; D might be TRBD1 (6 bases). The DNA end is more similar to TRBJ2-7, so the J call may be wrong. Germline lookup yields CDR1 GTSNPN and CDR2 SVGIG (reference sequence). This CDR3 has 14 amino acids. CDR3 DNA sequence: TGTGCCTGGAGTAGCCTCCGGGACACAAACGAGCAGTACTTC. Translation gives CAWSSLRDTNEQYF.

This clone is classed as medium-sized. The chain recombines TRBV5-1 with TRBJ1-2, with a tentative D call TRBD1 (6 bases). Germline loops: CDR1 SGHRS, CDR2 YFSETQ. CDR3 length: 15 residues. V lost 5 bases to trimming and J lost 8 bases, with 22 bases between them. As DNA, the CDR3 is TGCGCCAGCAGTCCGTTGGGCGCAGGGGTTTACGGCTACACCTTC. It codes for CASSPLGAGVYGYTF.

This clone appeared a single time. V and J are TRBV29-1 and TRBJ1-1; D might be TRBD1 (5 bases). CDR1 is SQVTM and CDR2 is ANQGSEA in the germline V gene. The CDR3 is made up of 12 amino acids. The V end lost 0 bases, the J end lost 3 bases, and 5 bases lay between the germline ends. The CDR3 DNA sequence: TGCAGCGTTGAAGAGGGGGACACTGAAGCTTTCTTT. It yields the protein CSVEEGDTEAFF.